This T cell receptor beta chain appears in the sequencing data of a study of Ad26.COV2.S vaccination and SARS-CoV-2 variants. Background on the study: The study gave Ad26.COV2.S intramuscularly, once or twice 56 days apart. Study conclusions and caveats: Spike-specific TCR breadth was greater in vaccine than placebo recipients.

The protocol was immunoSEQ multiplex PCR, while the TCRdb copy is restricted to in-frame clones and leaves out a portion. The sample records 350,000 to 500,000 clones, 89% being singletons. The CDR3 runs to 13 residues. V was shortened by 4 bases and J by 6 bases, with 10 bases between the two germline ends. CDR1 and CDR2 from the germline V gene are KGHSH and LQKENI. Only a few counts were recorded for this clone. The antigen is unknown. Treatment specified: about 20 received Ad26.COV2.S at low or high dose, single or two shots; several received placebo; per-sample allocation not given. Repertoires come from day 63 after the first vaccine or placebo injection. An Ad26 vector that expressed Wuhan-strain SARS-CoV-2 spike constituted the vaccine.

The source was peripheral blood, collected in a trial of Ad26.COV2.S vaccine versus placebo. The receptor comes from a person between 18 and 59 years old who received the Ad26.COV2.S COVID-19 vaccine or a placebo. The V gene is TRBV18, the J gene TRBJ1-5; D remains unclear. CDR3: CASSQVEGQPQHF. In DNA form, the CDR3 reads TGTGCCAGCTCACAGGTGGAGGGTCAGCCCCAGCATTTT.